This T cell receptor (beta chain) was observed in a study of blood T cells in healthy people across ages. This clonotype was detected a few times. Primed by a sample-barcoded 5' primer and a J-beta primer mix, a second PCR proceeded for about 7 to 11 cycles. One entry per CDR3 protein results from TCRdb running MiXCR on the 5' RACE reads. The data show hundreds of thousands of distinct CDR3 sequences, with 40% to 50% seen just once and 15% to 25% held by the top ten. Trimming left V 0 bases short and J 4 bases short, with 13 bases between. The CDR3 spans 15 residues. The receptor comes from a man aged 55 to 70 in good health. This sequence joins TRBV12-3 or TRBV12-4 and TRBJ2-7; D might be TRBD2 (6 bases). The sample consisted of blood. This CDR3 reads CASSLAGGTLYEQYF. In nucleotides, the CDR3 is TGTGCCAGCAGTTTAGCGGGGGGTACGTTGTACGAGCAGTACTTC.